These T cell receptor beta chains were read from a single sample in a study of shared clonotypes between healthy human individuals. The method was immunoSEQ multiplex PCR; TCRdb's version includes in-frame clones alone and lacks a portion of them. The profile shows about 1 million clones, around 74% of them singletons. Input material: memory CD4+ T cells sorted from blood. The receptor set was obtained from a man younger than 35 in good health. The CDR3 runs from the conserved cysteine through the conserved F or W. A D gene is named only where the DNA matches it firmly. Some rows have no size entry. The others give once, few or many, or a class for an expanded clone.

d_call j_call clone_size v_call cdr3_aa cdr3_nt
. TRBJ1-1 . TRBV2 CASTGFGGRNTEAFF TGTGCCAGCACAGGGTTCGGGGGGCGGAACACTGAAGCTTTCTTT
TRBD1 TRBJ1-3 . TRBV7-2 CASSRLGQGGNTIYF TGTGCCAGCAGCAGATTAGGACAGGGTGGAAACACCATATATTTT
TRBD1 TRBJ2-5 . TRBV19 CASSDRGLQETQYF TGTGCCAGTAGTGACAGGGGGCTCCAAGAGACCCAGTACTTC
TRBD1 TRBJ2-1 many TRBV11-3 CASSDEGDRLNNEQFF TGTGCCAGCAGCGACGAGGGGGACAGGCTTAACAATGAGCAGTTCTTC
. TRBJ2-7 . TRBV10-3 CAIRRDSSYEQYF TGTGCCATCAGGCGGGACAGCTCCTACGAGCAGTACTTC
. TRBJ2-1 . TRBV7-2 CASSLTRTGTWNEQFF TGTGCCAGCAGCTTAACGAGGACGGGGACCTGGAATGAGCAGTTCTTC
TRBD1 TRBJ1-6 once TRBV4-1 CASRGIGDRPNSPLHF TGCGCCAGCAGGGGGATCGGGGACAGGCCTAATTCACCCCTCCACTTT
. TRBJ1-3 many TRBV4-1 CASSQWRGETIYF TGCGCCAGCAGCCAATGGCGGGGGGAAACCATATATTTT
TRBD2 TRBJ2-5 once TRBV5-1 CASSSTSGGPWETQYF TGCGCCAGCAGCTCGACTAGCGGGGGGCCGTGGGAGACCCAGTACTTC
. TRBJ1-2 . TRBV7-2 CASSLSQVYGGTF TGTGCCAGCAGCTTATCACAGGTCTACGGGGGCACCTTC
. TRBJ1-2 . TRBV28 CASSLVANCGYTF TGTGCCAGCAGTCTCGTAGCTAACTGTGGCTACACCTTC
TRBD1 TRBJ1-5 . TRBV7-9 CASTQGGGQPQHF TGTGCCAGCACCCAGGGGGGTGGCCAGCCCCAGCATTTT
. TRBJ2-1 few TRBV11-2 CASSPWGPGEFF TGTGCCAGCAGCCCGTGGGGTCCAGGGGAGTTCTTC
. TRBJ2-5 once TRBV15 CATSRLSGSETQYF TGTGCCACCAGCAGACTTTCAGGGTCAGAGACCCAGTACTTC
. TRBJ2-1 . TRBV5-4 CASSASRGPYNEQFF TGTGCCAGCAGCGCATCCAGGGGACCCTACAATGAGCAGTTCTTC
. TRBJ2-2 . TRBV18 CASSPGPLTGELFF TGTGCCAGCTCACCCGGGCCACTCACCGGGGAGCTGTTTTTT
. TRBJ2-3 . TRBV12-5 CASGFTPLGRQSTDTQYF TGTGCTAGTGGTTTTACCCCCCTTGGCCGACAGAGCACAGATACGCAGTATTTT
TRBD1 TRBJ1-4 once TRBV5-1 CASSQGGTNEKLFF TGCGCCAGCAGTCAGGGGGGAACTAATGAAAAACTGTTTTTT
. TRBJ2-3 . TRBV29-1 CSVDVTTDTQYF TGCAGCGTTGATGTCACCACAGATACGCAGTATTTT
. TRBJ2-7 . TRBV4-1 CASSQERRTETYEQYF TGCGCCAGCAGCCAAGAACGACGGACGGAGACCTACGAGCAGTACTTC
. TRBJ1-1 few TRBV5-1 CASRLTAGITEAFF TGCGCCAGCCGGTTAACGGCAGGTATAACTGAAGCTTTCTTT
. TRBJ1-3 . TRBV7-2 CASNLGGSGNTIYF TGTGCCAGCAACTTGGGGGGCTCTGGAAACACCATATATTTT
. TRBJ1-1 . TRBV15 CATSNPTSVTEAFF TGTGCCACCAGCAACCCGACTAGTGTGACTGAAGCTTTCTTT
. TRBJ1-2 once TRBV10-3 CAISESGSPSYGYTF TGTGCCATCAGTGAGTCTGGCAGCCCCAGCTATGGCTACACCTTC
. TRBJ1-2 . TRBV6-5 CASSYSGRSYGYTF TGTGCCAGCAGTTATTCTGGACGGAGCTATGGCTACACCTTC
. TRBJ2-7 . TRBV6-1 CASSVQVGTPYEQYF TGTGCCAGCAGTGTTCAGGTAGGGACTCCCTACGAGCAGTACTTC
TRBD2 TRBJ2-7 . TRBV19 CASSPRGTTAGTSGYEQYF TGTGCCAGTAGCCCACGAGGAACAACGGCCGGGACTAGCGGGTACGAGCAGTACTTC
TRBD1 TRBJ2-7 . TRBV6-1 CASSEKPGQGASEQYF TGTGCCAGCAGTGAAAAACCGGGACAGGGGGCTAGCGAGCAGTACTTC
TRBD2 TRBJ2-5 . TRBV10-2 CASSHPGLAGGSTQYF TGCGCCAGCAGTCATCCTGGACTAGCGGGGGGGTCCACCCAGTACTTC
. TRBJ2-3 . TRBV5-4 CASSSPISSDTQYF TGTGCCAGCAGCTCGCCTATTAGTTCGGATACGCAGTATTTT
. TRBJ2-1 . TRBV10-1 CASSESTLNEQFF TGCGCCAGCAGTGAGTCGACGCTGAATGAGCAGTTCTTC
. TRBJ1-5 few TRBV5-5 CASSHDLGAGQPQHF TGTGCCAGCAGCCACGACTTGGGGGCGGGGCAGCCCCAGCATTTT
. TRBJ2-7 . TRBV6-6 CASRDGGTAFYEQYF TGTGCCAGCAGGGATGGGGGGACCGCCTTTTACGAGCAGTACTTC
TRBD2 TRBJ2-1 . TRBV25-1 CASSDGLAGLSSYNEQFF TGTGCCAGCAGTGACGGACTAGCGGGGTTAAGCTCCTACAATGAGCAGTTCTTC
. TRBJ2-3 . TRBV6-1 CASSGHTDTQYF TGTGCCAGCAGTGGTCACACAGATACGCAGTATTTT
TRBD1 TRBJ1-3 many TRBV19 CASKPGGGRQNVRHTIYF TGTGCCAGTAAACCAGGAGGGGGCAGACAAAACGTTCGACACACCATATATTTT
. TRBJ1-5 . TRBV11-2 CASSSEGQCNQPQHF TGTGCCAGCAGCTCCGAAGGACAGTGCAATCAGCCCCAGCATTTT
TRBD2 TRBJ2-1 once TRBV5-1 CASSLLPSGSEEFF TGCGCCAGCAGCTTGTTGCCTAGCGGGAGTGAGGAGTTCTTC
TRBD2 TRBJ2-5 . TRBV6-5 CASSFSGGTQTQYF TGTGCCAGCAGTTTTTCGGGGGGTACGCAGACCCAGTACTTC
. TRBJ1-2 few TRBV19 CASSIQGLLLYTF TGTGCCAGTAGTATACAGGGGCTCCTTCTTTACACCTTC
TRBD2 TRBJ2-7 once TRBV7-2 CASSWAAGVDEQYF TGTGCCAGCAGCTGGGCGGCGGGAGTGGACGAGCAGTACTTC
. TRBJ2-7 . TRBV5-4 CASSLATGRWGEQYF TGTGCCAGCAGCTTGGCAACGGGCAGGTGGGGGGAGCAGTACTTC
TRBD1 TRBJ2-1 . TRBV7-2 CASSSLGQGRYNEQFF TGTGCCAGCAGCTCCCTCGGACAGGGAAGGTACAATGAGCAGTTCTTC
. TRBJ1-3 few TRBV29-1 CSVGFSGNTIYF TGCAGCGTGGGGTTCTCTGGAAACACCATATATTTT
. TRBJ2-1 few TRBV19 CASSIGLDSYNEQFF TGTGCCAGTAGTATAGGACTAGACTCCTACAATGAGCAGTTCTTC
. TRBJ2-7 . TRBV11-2 CASSTVRGTNYEQYF TGTGCCAGCAGCACCGTGAGGGGGACCAACTACGAGCAGTACTTC